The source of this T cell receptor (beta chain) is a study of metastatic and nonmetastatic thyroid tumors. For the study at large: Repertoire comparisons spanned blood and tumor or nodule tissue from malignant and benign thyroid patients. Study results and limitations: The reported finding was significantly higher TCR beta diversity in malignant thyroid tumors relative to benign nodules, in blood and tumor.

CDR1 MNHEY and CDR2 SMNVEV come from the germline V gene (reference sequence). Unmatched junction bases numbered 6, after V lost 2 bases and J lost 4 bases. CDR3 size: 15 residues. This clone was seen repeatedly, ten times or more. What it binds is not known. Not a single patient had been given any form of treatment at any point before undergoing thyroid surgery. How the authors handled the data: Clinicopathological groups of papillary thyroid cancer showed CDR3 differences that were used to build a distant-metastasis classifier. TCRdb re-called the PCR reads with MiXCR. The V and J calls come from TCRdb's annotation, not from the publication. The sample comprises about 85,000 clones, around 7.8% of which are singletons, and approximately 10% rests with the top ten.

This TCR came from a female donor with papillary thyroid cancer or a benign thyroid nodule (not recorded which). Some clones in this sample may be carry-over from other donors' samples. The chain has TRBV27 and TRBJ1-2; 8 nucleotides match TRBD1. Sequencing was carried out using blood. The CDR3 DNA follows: TGTGCCAGCAGTTTAGGACAGGGCCTTCCCTATGGCTACACCTTC. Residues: CASSLGQGLPYGYTF.